Shown below are 28 T cell receptor beta chains from a single sample sequenced in a study of early T cells in non-severe SARS-CoV-2 infection. Each CDR3 protein gets one entry after TCRdb re-called the 5' RACE reads with MiXCR. Of approximately 32,000 distinct CDR3 sequences in the sample, 5% to 6% are singletons; the top ten hold 7% to 9.5%. The sequencing sample was made of whole blood. These receptors came from an adult who was a healthcare worker with PCR-confirmed SARS-CoV-2 infection or an uninfected control (not recorded which).

This clonotype appeared many times. As DNA, the CDR3 is TGTGCCAGCAGCCCTGAAACACACAATGAGCAGTTCTTC. Translating it yields CASSPETHNEQFF. This chain joins TRBV5-4 and TRBJ2-1; D is unresolved. CDR3 length: 13 residues. V was trimmed by 4 bases and J by 5 bases, leaving 10 bases between them. The germline CDR1 and CDR2 sequences are SGHNT and YYREEE (reference sequence).

This clonotype has ten or more counts. The V gene is TRBV6-5, the J gene TRBJ1-1; D uncertain. V lost 2 bases and J 1 base, leaving 8 bases between the germline ends. Germline assignment: CDR1 MNHEY and CDR2 SVGAGI. CDR3 length: 14 amino acids. The CDR3 DNA reads as TGTGCCAGCAGTTACCAGGAGACGAACACTGAAGCTTTCTTT. It encodes CASSYQETNTEAFF.

The chain carries TRBV29-1 and TRBJ2-7, with D unresolved. V lost 5 bases to trimming and J lost 2 bases, with 10 bases between them. The V gene's germline CDR1 is SQVTM and CDR2 ANQGSEA. The CDR3 is made up of 12 amino acids. DNA of the CDR3: TGCAGCGTTAATGAAGATACCTACGAGCAGTACTTC. Amino acid sequence: CSVNEDTYEQYF.

This clonotype was counted only a few times. The chain recombines TRBV12-3 or TRBV12-4 with TRBJ1-2; D perhaps matches TRBD1 (5 bases). V was trimmed by 3 bases and J by 0 bases, leaving 14 bases between them. The CDR3 is made up of 16 amino acids. For the CDR3, the DNA is TGTGCCAGCAGTTTTGGGCAGGGCGCAGCTAACTATGGCTACACCTTC. It encodes CASSFGQGAANYGYTF.

This clonotype was picked up a small number of times. CDR3 residues: CASRLAGTSRGDTQYF. The CDR3 DNA reads as TGCGCCAGCAGGCTGGCCGGGACTAGCCGGGGAGATACGCAGTATTTT. The chain recombines TRBV5-1 with TRBJ2-3; TRBD2 matches 9 bases. Per the germline V gene, CDR1 is SGHRS and CDR2 is YFSETQ. V lost 5 bases to trimming and J lost 5 bases; unmatched junction nucleotides: 12. This CDR3 region has 16 residues.

This clonotype was detected ten times or more. The CDR3 nucleotides are TGTGCCAGCAGTTTCAAGCGGGACACTGAAGCTTTCTTT. Its protein product is CASSFKRDTEAFF. The V gene is TRBV12-3 or TRBV12-4, the J gene TRBJ1-1; D not resolved. V gave up 3 bases and J gave up 3 bases, with 8 bases separating them. The CDR3 runs 13 residues.

The genes are TRBV7-6 and TRBJ1-1; D ambiguous. Trimming removed 5 bases at V and 1 base at J, with 11 bases between. The CDR3 loop spans 14 amino acids. The germline V gene has CDR1 SGHVS and CDR2 FNYEAQ. The DNA of the CDR3 is TGTGCCAGCAGCCAACATACAGAGAACACTGAAGCTTTCTTT. Its translation: CASSQHTENTEAFF.

The V and J genes are TRBV3-1 and TRBJ2-1, with D possibly TRBD2 on 6 matching bases. Germline V gene sequence: CDR1 LGHDT, CDR2 YNNKEL (reference sequence). The CDR3 is 16 amino acids. Trimming pared 0 bases from V and 8 bases from J, leaving 17 bases between. CDR3 DNA sequence: TGTGCCAGCAGCCAAGACGAACAGCCCGGGGGTCATGAGCAGTTCTTC. This encodes CASSQDEQPGGHEQFF.

The chain employs TRBV5-6 and TRBJ2-1, with TRBD2 matching 9 bases. Germline V CDR1 and CDR2: SGHDT, YYEEEE. The J segment lost 6 bases and the V segment lost 4 bases, leaving 11 bases of the junction unmatched. The CDR3 is 16 amino acids. The CDR3 coding sequence is TGTGCCAGCAGCCCCGGGACTAGCAGAACTGGCAATGAGCAGTTCTTC. Protein: CASSPGTSRTGNEQFF. The whole variable domain, filled in from reference TRBV5-6 and TRBJ2-1, reads DAGVTQSPTHLIKTRGQQVTLRCSPKSGHDTVSWYQQALGQGPQFIFQYYEEEERQRGNFPDRFSGHQFPNYSSELNVNALLLGDSALYLCASSPGTSRTGNEQFFGPGTRLTVL.

This clonotype was seen many times. The chain uses TRBV5-6 and TRBJ2-3; no reliable D call. Germline values: CDR1 SGHDT, CDR2 YYEEEE. This CDR3 region has 15 residues. The V gene lost 3 bases and the J gene lost 6 bases, with 17 bases spanning the gap. The CDR3 here is CASSSRFRRLDTQYF. As DNA, the CDR3 is TGTGCCAGCAGCTCGCGGTTCCGCCGCCTGGATACGCAGTATTTT.

The chain has TRBV6-1 and TRBJ2-5; TRBD1 might be the D (5 bases). In germline, CDR1 is MNHNS, CDR2 SASEGT. The CDR3 is 15 residues long. Deletions cut 4 bases from V and 0 bases from J, with 12 bases between. The CDR3: CASSASRQNQETQYF. The CDR3 nucleotides read TGTGCCAGCAGTGCTTCCCGACAGAACCAAGAGACCCAGTACTTC.

This clonotype was detected ten times or more. V usage is TRBV7-9 and J usage is TRBJ1-1; 7 bases align to TRBD1. Germline values: CDR1 SEHNR, CDR2 FQNEAQ (reference sequence). CDR3 length equals 15 residues. After removal of 8 bases from V and 2 bases from J, the junction contained 11 bases not matched to a gene. The CDR3 DNA reads as TGTGCCAGCCTACGCCTCAGGACAGGAAACACTGAAGCTTTCTTT. It encodes CASLRLRTGNTEAFF.

J is TRBJ2-7 and V is TRBV6-6; 7 bases match TRBD1. Per germline, CDR1 MNHNY and CDR2 SVGAGI (reference sequence). Unmatched junction bases numbered 13, after V lost 6 bases and J lost 5 bases. The CDR3 is made up of 15 amino acids. CDR3 loop: CASRLVGRGIDEQYF. In nucleotides, the CDR3 is TGTGCCAGCAGACTGGTAGGCAGGGGGATCGACGAGCAGTACTTC.

The table lists this clonotype with many counts. The rearrangement links TRBV6-6 to TRBJ2-5, with 10 bases lining up with TRBD1. V lost 8 bases, J lost 5 bases, and 5 bases stayed unmatched. Looked up from germline, CDR1 is MNHNY and CDR2 is SVGAGI (reference sequence). The CDR3 is 13 amino acids. CDR3 protein: CASETGGMETQYF. The CDR3, as DNA: TGTGCCAGCGAGACAGGGGGCATGGAGACCCAGTACTTC.

This clonotype occurred many times. This chain uses TRBV6-5 with TRBJ1-2; 10 bases align to TRBD1. Germline CDR1 reads MNHEY; CDR2 reads SVGAGI. This CDR3 contains 11 residues. V lost 8 bases, J lost 6 bases, and 0 bases stayed unmatched. In DNA form, the CDR3 reads TGTGCCAGCGGGACAGGGGATGGCTACACCTTC. This sequence encodes CASGTGDGYTF.

This clonotype was seen a handful of times. The chain links TRBV4-2 to TRBJ1-1, with D unclear. The CDR3 loop spans 19 amino acids. Trimming cost V 0 bases and J 5 bases, with 25 bases left between them. The germline CDR1 and CDR2 sequences are LGHNA and YNFKEQ. As DNA, the CDR3 is TGTGCCAGCAGCCAAGATCGCGCTAGCACTTCCCCTTACCCAACTGAAGCTTTCTTT. It encodes CASSQDRASTSPYPTEAFF.

This clonotype has only a few counts. The chain has TRBV10-3 and TRBJ2-3, with 8 bases aligning to TRBD2. The CDR3 is 13 residues long. Trimming at V came to 6 bases and at J to 8 bases, leaving 7 bases not matched to a gene. Germline V lookup: CDR1 ENHRY, CDR2 SYGVKD. The DNA of the CDR3 is TGTGCCATCAGCAGCGGGGGTGTCGTTACGCAGTATTTT. Encoded protein: CAISSGGVVTQYF.

This clonotype was counted at least ten times. V gene TRBV29-1 combines with J gene TRBJ2-3, with D uncertain. Germline assignment: CDR1 SQVTM and CDR2 ANQGSEA. V was trimmed by 3 bases and J by 2 bases, leaving 6 bases between them. The CDR3 extends over 12 amino acids. CDR3 sequence: CSVETATDTQYF. CDR3 in DNA: TGCAGCGTTGAGACGGCCACAGATACGCAGTATTTT.

This clonotype was recorded at least ten times. V usage is TRBV2 and J usage is TRBJ2-1; D ambiguous. The V end was cut by 7 bases, the J end by 2 bases, with 6 bases between. The germline V gene encodes CDR1 SNHLY and CDR2 FYNNEI. The CDR3 consists of 12 residues. CDR3 loop: CASKAAYNEQFF. CDR3 bases: TGTGCCAGCAAGGCGGCCTACAATGAGCAGTTCTTC. The whole variable domain, remainder taken from reference TRBV2 and TRBJ2-1, is EPEVTQTPSHQVTQMGQEVILRCVPISNHLYFYWYRQILGQKVEFLVSFYNNEISEKSEIFDDQFSVERPDGSNFTLKIRSTKLEDSAMYFCASKAAYNEQFFGPGTRLTVL.

This clonotype was detected many times. The rearrangement uses TRBV18 and TRBJ1-2; TRBD1 aligns across 9 bases. Per germline, CDR1 KGHSH and CDR2 LQKENI. With V trimmed by 6 bases and J by 9 bases, 11 bases remained unmatched. This CDR3 is 14 amino acids long. The CDR3 DNA reads as TGTGCCAGCTCCACTCGGAGGACAGGGGCGAGCTACACCTTC. Its protein is CASSTRRTGASYTF.

In this sample, this clonotype turned up many times. As DNA, the CDR3 is TGTGCCAGCAGCTTAAGGGCGACTAGCGGTCAAGAGACCCAGTACTTC. It codes for CASSLRATSGQETQYF. V and J are TRBV7-9 and TRBJ2-5; TRBD2 aligns across 9 bases. This CDR3 has 16 amino acids. From germline, CDR1 is SEHNR and CDR2 FQNEAQ (reference sequence). V lost 2 bases to trimming and J lost 2 bases; unmatched junction nucleotides: 6.

The CDR3 region has the DNA TGCAGCGTTGTGGGACAGGGAAGGGATACGCAGTATTTT. This gives the protein CSVVGQGRDTQYF. The J gene is TRBJ2-3, the V gene TRBV29-1; TRBD1 matches 9 bases. The CDR3 is made up of 13 amino acids. CDR1 is SQVTM, CDR2 ANQGSEA, per germline. J lost 6 bases, V lost 4 bases, and 5 bases had no gene match.

This clonotype appeared many times. The gene calls are TRBV29-1 and TRBJ1-5; D call uncertain. This CDR3 is 12 amino acids long. Looked up from germline, CDR1 is SQVTM and CDR2 is ANQGSEA. With 5 bases removed from V and 3 bases from J, the gap between germline ends came to 8 bases. The CDR3 nucleotides are TGCAGCGTTTCGGGAACCAATCAGCCCCAGCATTTT. Its translation: CSVSGTNQPQHF.

This clonotype was seen a handful of times. The chain joins TRBV28 to TRBJ1-1; D perhaps matches TRBD1 (6 bases). Germline loops: CDR1 MDHEN, CDR2 SYDVKM. The CDR3 has 15 residues. V lost 6 bases and J lost 6, with 20 bases in between. The CDR3 DNA sequence: TGTGCCAGCAGCCGGGGGGGCCGTTGGGGAGCTGAAGCTTTCTTT. Its protein product is CASSRGGRWGAEAFF. Looking up the rest from reference TRBV28 and TRBJ1-1 gives the full variable domain: DVKVTQSSRYLVKRTGEKVFLECVQDMDHENMFWYRQDPGLGLRLIYFSYDVKMKEKGDIPEGYSVSREKKERFSLILESASTNQTSMYLCASSRGGRWGAEAFFGQGTRLTVV.

The sample holds many counts of this clonotype. The chain has TRBV12-3 or TRBV12-4 and TRBJ1-1; the match to TRBD1 covers 8 bases. CDR3 length equals 12 residues. J gave up 4 bases and V 7 bases, and 2 bases lay outside the gene matches. CDR3 bases: TGTGCCAGCACCACAGGGGGCACTGAAGCTTTCTTT. Protein: CASTTGGTEAFF.

This clonotype showed up many times. The rearrangement uses TRBV6-2 or TRBV6-3 and TRBJ2-1, with 13 bases that match TRBD2. The CDR3 runs 16 residues. CDR1 is MNHEY and CDR2 is SVGEGT in the germline V gene. V shed 4 bases and J 10 bases; nucleotides not matched to a gene: 10. In DNA, the CDR3 is TGTGCCAGCAGTTCCGCCACTAGCGGGGGGGCCCGAGAGCAGTTCTTC. Protein: CASSSATSGGAREQFF.

This clonotype was detected only a few times. The chain recombines TRBV18 with TRBJ2-1; D gene ambiguous. The CDR3 spans 13 residues. With 1 base removed from V and 6 bases from J, the gap between germline ends came to 7 bases. Germline-derived CDR1 and CDR2 are KGHSH and LQKENI. The CDR3 reads CASSPQKVNEQFF. The CDR3 nucleotides are TGTGCCAGCTCACCACAAAAGGTCAATGAGCAGTTCTTC.

The chain links TRBV6-6 to TRBJ2-5; the D call may be TRBD1 or TRBD2 (7 bases each). This CDR3 has 14 amino acids. Germline V gives CDR1 MNHNY, CDR2 SVGAGI (reference sequence). Trimming took off 6 bases at V and 4 bases at J, with 15 bases between the two ends. This chain's CDR3 is CASSETGEGETQYF. The CDR3 DNA reads as TGTGCCAGCAGCGAAACAGGGGAGGGAGAGACCCAGTACTTC.